This TCR beta chain was sequenced during a study of blood T cell repertoires in COVID-19. Whole-study context: The samples span acute and convalescent COVID-19 from the United States, Italy and Spain.

CDR1 LNHNV and CDR2 YYDKDF come from the germline V gene (reference sequence). V shed 0 bases and J shed 0 bases, with 15 bases lying between them. CDR3 size: 18 residues. Those enrolled in Seattle joined during active infection and were followed longitudinally afterward. Source study methods: It was from reference gene primer amplification that nucleated cell counts were estimated. Clones were read by immunoSEQ multiplex PCR, and TCRdb kept only the in-frame ones, dropping some. V, J and clone size reflect that table, while D and trimming were determined from the DNA. The data contain about 190,000 clones, about 80% of them singletons.

The sequenced sample consisted of peripheral blood. This clonotype was sampled from a woman in her sixties with COVID-19, enrolled during active disease. The chain is built from TRBV15 and TRBJ2-1, with D possibly being TRBD2 (6 bases). CDR3: CATSRESSGLGSYNEQFF. The CDR3 region has the DNA TGTGCCACCAGCAGAGAAAGCAGCGGGCTCGGCTCCTACAATGAGCAGTTCTTC. The variable domain in full, completed from reference TRBV15 and TRBJ2-1, reads DAMVIQNPRYQVTQFGKPVTLSCSQTLNHNVMYWYQQKSSQAPKLLFHYYDKDFNNEADTPDNFQSRRPNTSFCFLDIRSPGLGDTAMYLCATSRESSGLGSYNEQFFGPGTRLTVL.